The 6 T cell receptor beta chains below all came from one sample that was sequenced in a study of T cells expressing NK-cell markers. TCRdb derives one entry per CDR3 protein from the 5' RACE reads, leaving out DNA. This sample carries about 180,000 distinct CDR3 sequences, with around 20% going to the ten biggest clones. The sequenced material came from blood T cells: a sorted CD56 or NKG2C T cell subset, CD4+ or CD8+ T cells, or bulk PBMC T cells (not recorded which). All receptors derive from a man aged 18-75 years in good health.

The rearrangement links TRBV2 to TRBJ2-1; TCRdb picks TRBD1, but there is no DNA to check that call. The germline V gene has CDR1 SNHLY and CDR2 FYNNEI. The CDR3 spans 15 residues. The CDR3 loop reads CAGRRGFSSYNEQFF.

The CDR3 spells CAWTGGTENSPLHF. The rearrangement uses TRBV30 and TRBJ1-6; TCRdb selects TRBD1, and the lack of DNA leaves this call unchecked. Germline V lookup: CDR1 GTSNPN, CDR2 SVGIG (reference sequence). The CDR3 spans 14 residues.

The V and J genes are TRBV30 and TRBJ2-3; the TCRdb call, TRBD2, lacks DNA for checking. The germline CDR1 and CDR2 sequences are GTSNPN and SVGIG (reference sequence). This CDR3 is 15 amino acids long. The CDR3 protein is CAWSASGGARDTQYF.

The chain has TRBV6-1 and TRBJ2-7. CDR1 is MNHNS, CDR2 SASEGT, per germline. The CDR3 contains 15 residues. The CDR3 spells CASSERVSESYEQYF.

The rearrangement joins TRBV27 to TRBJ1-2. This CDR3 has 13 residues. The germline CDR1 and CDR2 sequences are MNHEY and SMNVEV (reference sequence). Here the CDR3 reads CASSFGRFDGYTF.

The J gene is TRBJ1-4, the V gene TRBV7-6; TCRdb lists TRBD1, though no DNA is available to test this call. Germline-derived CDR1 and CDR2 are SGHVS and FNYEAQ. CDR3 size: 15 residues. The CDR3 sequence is CASSIKTGLGEKLFF.